Presented here are 25 T cell receptor beta chains from one specimen sequenced in a study of T cell clonality in common variable immunodeficiency. Sequenced by immunoSEQ multiplex PCR; TCRdb stores in-frame clones only, minus some. This sample has over 30,000 clones, each found more than once. Study-level points and caveats: In common variable immunodeficiency, TCR beta chains reportedly carried fewer deletions and N-nucleotide insertions.

These TCRs are of unknown antigen specificity. The sequenced material came from peripheral blood mononuclear cells. Source of these receptors: a human donor with common variable immunodeficiency.

There are a few counts of this clone. Read data end 3 residues before the CDR3 end; the end is taken from the germline J gene. V is TRBV6-2 or TRBV6-3 and J is TRBJ2-7, with TRBD2 identical over 8 bases. V lost 5 bases and J lost 0; bases outside the gene matches: 6. Germline V CDR1 and CDR2: MNHEY, SVGEGT. This CDR3 is 15 amino acids long. The CDR3 loop is CASSPTSEGSYEQYF. Partial CDR3 DNA: TGTGCCAGCAGTCCGACTAGCGAGGGCTCCTACGAG.

This CDR3 reads CASSGQRDSYGYTF. CDR3 bases read: TGTGCCAGCAGCGGGCAGAGAGACAGCTATGGC. V gene TRBV7-9 combines with J gene TRBJ1-2; tentative D call: TRBD1 (5 bases). Coverage ceases 3 residues before the CDR3 finishes, and the germline J gene fills in the end. Germline lookup yields CDR1 SEHNR and CDR2 FQNEAQ (reference sequence). Trimming took off 5 bases at V and 4 bases at J, with 14 bases between the two ends. The CDR3 extends over 14 amino acids.

This clone was observed a handful of times. The CDR3 goes on 3 residues after the read ends, and that part is filled in from the germline J gene. V and J are TRBV5-1 and TRBJ1-5; possibly TRBD1 for D (5 bases). Trimming left V 0 bases short and J 0 bases short, with 7 bases between. Germline CDR1 and CDR2: SGHRS and YFSETQ. CDR3 length: 15 amino acids. The CDR3 reads CASSLGQYSNQPQHF. The part of the CDR3 DNA that was read is TGCGCCAGCAGCTTGGGACAGTATAGCAATCAGCCC.

About this clone itself: Read data end 3 residues before the CDR3 end; the end is taken from the germline J gene. The chain has TRBV19 and TRBJ2-5; 12 bases fit TRBD1. The CDR3 sequence is 16 residues long. The germline V gene encodes CDR1 LNHDA and CDR2 SQIVND (reference sequence). The V and J ends lost 5 bases and 5 bases, in that order; junction bases with no gene match: 9. The CDR3 sequence: CASSPPGTGGRETQYF. The sequenced part of the CDR3 DNA is TGTGCCAGTAGTCCGCCCGGGACAGGGGGCCGGGAGACC. Using reference TRBV19 and TRBJ2-5 for the parts outside the CDR3, the full variable domain is DGGITQSPKYLFRKEGQNVTLSCEQNLNHDAMYWYRQDPGQGLRLIYYSQIVNDFQKGDIAEGYSVSREKKESFPLTVTSAQKNPTAFYLCASSPPGTGGRETQYFGPGTRLLVL.

As for this clone: The CDR3 is cut off 3 residues early in the read; its end comes from the germline J gene. This chain joins TRBV20-1 and TRBJ2-7; 14 nucleotides agree with TRBD2. Per germline, CDR1 DFQATT and CDR2 SNEGSKA (reference sequence). The CDR3 is 17 residues long. Germline trimming cut 0 bases from V and 6 bases from J; bases unmatched to any gene: 10. The CDR3 here is CSARDKIRLAGGLEQYF. The DNA read from the CDR3 is TGCAGTGCTAGAGATAAGATTCGACTAGCGGGAGGGCTCGAG.

This clone was observed at least ten times. The read ends 3 residues shy of where the CDR3 ends; the end is completed using the germline J gene. The chain has TRBV20-1 and TRBJ2-7, with D uncertain. Trimming removed 0 bases at V and 6 bases at J, with 18 bases between. CDR1 is DFQATT, CDR2 SNEGSKA, per germline (reference sequence). This CDR3 is built from 15 residues. This CDR3 is CSARDLESSPLEQYF. CDR3 DNA (partial): TGCAGTGCTAGAGATCTAGAAAGTTCCCCTCTCGAG.

By its share, this clone is medium-sized. With the read ending 3 residues before the CDR3 end, the germline J gene is used to fill in that end. This chain joins TRBV20-1 and TRBJ2-3; 9 bases agree with TRBD2. This CDR3 spans 14 amino acids. CDR1 and CDR2 (germline): DFQATT, SNEGSKA (reference sequence). Trimming took 3 bases from V and 4 from J; bases not matched to a gene: 5. The part of the CDR3 DNA that was read is TGCAGTGCTAGTGTAGCTAGCGGGGCAGATACG. This gives the protein CSASVASGADT. The full CDR3 protein reads CSASVASGADTQYF.

This clone rates as medium-sized. The read is 3 residues too short to cover the CDR3 end, so that end is filled in from the germline J gene. The chain links TRBV20-1 to TRBJ1-1; weak D call: TRBD1 (6 bases). CDR3 size: 12 residues. Per the germline V gene, CDR1 is DFQATT and CDR2 is SNEGSKA (reference sequence). CDR3 in amino acids: CSARDNAGEAFF. The DNA read from the CDR3 is TGCAGTGCTAGAGATAACGCAGGGGAG.

This clone was recorded many times. The read ends 3 residues before the CDR3 terminus; that terminus is restored from the germline J gene. This rearrangement joins TRBV11-3 to TRBJ1-1; D gene uncertain. Per the germline V gene, CDR1 is SGHNT and CDR2 is YENEEA. This CDR3 comprises 12 residues. The CDR3 bases that were read are TGTGCCAGCAGCTTATCCACAGTGGAG. Its translation is CASSLSTVE. The whole CDR3 region reads CASSLSTVEAFF. The whole variable domain, filled in from reference TRBV11-3 and TRBJ1-1, reads EAGVVQSPRYKIIEKKQPVAFWCNPISGHNTLYWYLQNLGQGPELLIRYENEEAVDDSQLPKDRFSAERLKGVDSTLKIQPAELGDSAVYLCASSLSTVEAFFGQGTRLTVV.

As for this clone: Read sequence stops 3 residues before the CDR3 end, and the germline J gene provides the missing end. The chain combines TRBV7-6 with TRBJ2-7, with 13 bases matching TRBD2. The length of the CDR3 is 15 residues. J gave up 6 bases and V 3 bases, and 5 bases lay outside the gene matches. The germline CDR1 and CDR2 sequences are SGHVS and FNYEAQ. The CDR3 loop is CASSLDGLAGVEQYF. The part of the CDR3 DNA that was read is TGTGCCAGCAGCTTGGACGGACTAGCGGGAGTCGAG.

This clone was recorded at least ten times. The CDR3 spells CASSLIEDGYTF. The covered CDR3 bases are TGTGCCAGCAGCTTAATTGAGGATGGC. This sequence joins TRBV7-6 and TRBJ1-2; unclear D gene. The read is 3 residues too short to cover the CDR3 end, so that end is filled in from the germline J gene. V was clipped by 2 bases and J by 6 bases, with 7 bases between them. Germline lookup yields CDR1 SGHVS and CDR2 FNYEAQ. CDR3 size: 12 residues.

This clone was detected a few times. The observed sequence ends 3 residues before the CDR3 terminus, with the missing tail filled in from the germline J gene. The chain couples TRBV5-6 to TRBJ2-5; TRBD1 matches 9 bases. The germline gives CDR1 SGHDT, CDR2 YYEEEE. The CDR3 has 15 residues. V trimming: 3 bases; J trimming: 3 bases; junction bases outside the gene matches: 6. CDR3 DNA, as far as it was read: TGTGCCAGCAGCTCTCTCCGGGACAGGGAAGAGACC. It is translated as CASSSLRDREET. From start to end, the CDR3 is CASSSLRDREETQYF.

This clone has a count of ten or more. Read sequence stops 3 residues before the CDR3 end, and the germline J gene provides the missing end. V usage is TRBV28 and J usage is TRBJ2-7, with 12 nucleotides matching TRBD1. Germline V CDR1 and CDR2: MDHEN, SYDVKM. The CDR3 has 15 residues. J gave up 6 bases and V 6 bases, and 9 bases lay outside the gene matches. The CDR3 region is CASSNPGTGGSEQYF. The sequenced part of the CDR3 DNA is TGTGCCAGCAGCAATCCCGGGACAGGGGGCTCCGAG.

This clone appeared many times. The DNA ends 3 residues before the CDR3 does, and the rest of the CDR3 is filled in from the germline J gene. The V call is TRBV5-4, the J call TRBJ2-3; D might be TRBD1 (6 bases). V was clipped by 2 bases and J by 4 bases, with 8 bases between them. This CDR3 is 13 amino acids long. In germline, CDR1 is SGHNT, CDR2 YYREEE (reference sequence). CDR3 in amino acids: CASSLKGADTQYF. The sequenced CDR3 bases are TGTGCCAGCAGCTTAAAGGGGGCAGATACG.

In this sample, this clone turned up many times. The read ends 3 residues before the CDR3 terminus; that terminus is restored from the germline J gene. The chain is built from TRBV6-2 or TRBV6-3 and TRBJ1-5; TRBD1 might be the D (5 bases). V shed 7 bases and J shed 6 bases, with 19 bases lying between them. This CDR3 spans 15 amino acids. CDR1 is MNHEY and CDR2 is SVGEGT in the germline V gene. The sequenced part of the CDR3 DNA is TGTGCCAGCATGTCAGGGAAAAAGGCGGCTCAGCCC. Translated, it gives CASMSGKKAAQP. The whole CDR3 sequence is CASMSGKKAAQPQHF.

This clone appeared many times. The read comes to an end 3 residues before the CDR3 does, leaving the germline J gene to fill in the end. The chain has TRBV5-4 and TRBJ2-3, with D unclear. The CDR3 is 13 residues long. CDR1 is SGHNT and CDR2 is YYREEE in the germline V gene (reference sequence). V dropped 2 bases and J dropped 5 bases, with 9 bases sitting between them. CDR3 sequence: CASSFGSEDTQYF. The part of the CDR3 DNA that was read is TGTGCCAGCAGCTTCGGTAGTGAAGATACG.

This clone was recorded at least ten times. The DNA ends 3 residues before the CDR3 does, and the rest of the CDR3 is filled in from the germline J gene. J is TRBJ1-5 and V is TRBV7-9; D call uncertain. Germline CDR1 SEHNR, CDR2 FQNEAQ (reference sequence). The CDR3 loop spans 15 amino acids. The V end was cut by 10 bases, the J end by 4 bases, with 20 bases between. The sequenced CDR3 bases are TGTGCCACCCAAGGCCGGGGAAAGTCTAATCAGCCC. Its translation: CATQGRGKSNQP. The full CDR3 protein reads CATQGRGKSNQPQHF.

CDR3 bases read: TGCGCCAGCAGCCCCTTGGGACAGGGGTACAATGAG. As protein: CASSPLGQGYNE. The entire CDR3 protein reads CASSPLGQGYNEQFF. This sequence joins TRBV5-1 and TRBJ2-1; 10 nucleotides line up with TRBD1. The observed sequence ends 3 residues before the CDR3 terminus, with the missing tail filled in from the germline J gene. Germline lookup yields CDR1 SGHRS and CDR2 YFSETQ. The CDR3 consists of 15 residues. The V and J ends lost 4 bases and 4 bases, in that order; junction bases with no gene match: 5.

Details on this clone: Read data end 3 residues before the CDR3 end; the end is taken from the germline J gene. V usage is TRBV11-2 and J usage is TRBJ1-1, with TRBD1 identical over 11 bases. Germline loops: CDR1 SGHAT, CDR2 FQNNGV. V was pared by 5 bases and J by 5 bases, with 4 bases of the junction left unmatched. The CDR3 is made up of 14 amino acids. The CDR3 here is CASSHGQGATEAFF. CDR3 bases read: TGTGCCAGCAGCCATGGACAGGGGGCGACTGAA.

Worth noting for this clone: The read ends 3 residues before the CDR3 terminus; that terminus is restored from the germline J gene. The chain couples TRBV11-3 to TRBJ2-7; D possibly corresponds to TRBD1 (5 bases). V lost 5 bases and J lost 5, with 13 bases in between. Germline values: CDR1 SGHNT, CDR2 YENEEA. This CDR3 comprises 13 residues. The CDR3 region is CASSPQVSHEQYF. The covered CDR3 bases are TGTGCCAGCAGCCCACAGGTGAGCCACGAG.

This clone was counted a few times. The CDR3 goes on 3 residues after the read ends, and that part is filled in from the germline J gene. The rearrangement links TRBV11-3 to TRBJ2-7; no definite D call. The CDR3 spans 15 residues. The V gene lost 5 bases and the J gene lost 0 bases, with 14 bases spanning the gap. Germline V lookup: CDR1 SGHNT, CDR2 YENEEA. The sequenced part of the CDR3 DNA is TGTGCCAGCAGCCACTACACCCCCAGCTCCTACGAG. Translated, it gives CASSHYTPSSYE. The CDR3 in its entirety is CASSHYTPSSYEQYF.

On this clone: The read ends 3 residues shy of where the CDR3 ends; the end is completed using the germline J gene. The V gene is TRBV19, the J gene TRBJ1-1; D perhaps matches TRBD1 (6 bases). Germline-derived CDR1 and CDR2 are LNHDA and SQIVND (reference sequence). This CDR3 region has 14 residues. The germline V and J ends were trimmed by 6 bases and 1 base, with 12 bases remaining between them. The CDR3 sequence is CASRPGDKNTEAFF. The DNA read from the CDR3 is TGTGCCAGTAGACCTGGGGACAAGAACACTGAA. The full variable domain, completed using reference TRBV19 and TRBJ1-1, is DGGITQSPKYLFRKEGQNVTLSCEQNLNHDAMYWYRQDPGQGLRLIYYSQIVNDFQKGDIAEGYSVSREKKESFPLTVTSAQKNPTAFYLCASRPGDKNTEAFFGQGTRLTVV.

Concerning this clone: The read stops 3 residues short of the end of the CDR3; the missing end is completed from the germline J gene. The chain is built from TRBV7-8 and TRBJ2-5, with 9 bases fitting TRBD1. Trimming cost V 1 base and J 4 bases; bases outside gene matches: 1. Germline CDR1 and CDR2: SGHVS and FQNEAQ. The CDR3 loop spans 14 amino acids. The CDR3 region is CASSLETGGETQYF. The CDR3 DNA, read in part, is TGTGCCAGCAGCTTAGAGACAGGGGGAGAGACC.

This clone has a count of ten or more. Read coverage stops 3 residues before the CDR3 terminus; the germline J gene supplies the remainder. The V gene is TRBV5-4, the J gene TRBJ1-4; 8 nucleotides line up with TRBD1. After removal of 4 bases from V and 8 bases from J, the junction contained 10 bases not matched to a gene. This CDR3 has 15 residues. Germline V gene sequence: CDR1 SGHNT, CDR2 YYREEE (reference sequence). The sequenced CDR3 bases are TGTGCCAGCAGCACCCGGACAGGGACCACAGAAAAA. Translating it yields CASSTRTGTTEK. The whole CDR3 protein is CASSTRTGTTEKLFF.

This clone was counted ten times or more. The CDR3 is cut off 3 residues early in the read; its end comes from the germline J gene. V gene TRBV2 combines with J gene TRBJ1-5; the match to TRBD1 covers 8 bases. Germline V gives CDR1 SNHLY, CDR2 FYNNEI. The length of the CDR3 is 15 residues. V lost 5 bases, J lost 4 bases, and 7 bases stayed unmatched. Incomplete CDR3 DNA: TGTGCCAGCAGTCCCGACAGGGGTAGGAATCAGCCC. This translates into CASSPDRGRNQP. The whole CDR3 is CASSPDRGRNQPQHF.